Below, 30 T cell receptor beta chains from the same sample are listed, as sequenced in a study of T cells in Graves' hyperthyroidism and ophthalmopathy. The source material, RNA transcripts, was used to amplify TCR beta CDR3 regions. HTBI primers were the set used in a first-round RT-PCR of the TCR CDR3. TCRdb fed the multiplex PCR reads into MiXCR, producing one record per CDR3 protein. This repertoire shows approximately 370,000 distinct CDR3 sequences, under 15% found once; its top ten account for less than 35%. Sequenced input: blood. These receptors were obtained from a woman between 25 and 40 years old with Graves' hyperthyroidism.

This clonotype was seen many times. The rearrangement joins TRBV3-1 to TRBJ1-5, with D unclear. The CDR3 is 14 residues long. CDR1 is LGHDT, CDR2 YNNKEL, per germline (reference sequence). V was cut by 4 bases and J by 6 bases, with 13 bases left in between. CDR3 loop: CASSLGQSSQPQHF. The CDR3 DNA sequence: TGTGCCAGCAGCCTAGGGCAGTCAAGTCAGCCCCAGCATTTT.

This clonotype was counted between two and nine times. The rearrangement uses TRBV5-1 and TRBJ2-3; TRBD1 might be the D (6 bases). The CDR3 is made up of 15 amino acids. The germline V gene encodes CDR1 SGHRS and CDR2 YFSETQ. V was trimmed by 4 bases and J by 0 bases, leaving 12 bases between them. The DNA for the CDR3 is TGCGCCAGCAGCACAACAGGGACAAGCACAGATACGCAGTATTTT. Its translation: CASSTTGTSTDTQYF.

The sample holds many counts of this clonotype. The chain links TRBV6-5 to TRBJ2-1; either TRBD1 or TRBD2 may fit D (5 bases each). There are 19 residues in the CDR3. Trimming shortened V by 2 bases and J by 2 bases, and 22 bases separated the two germline ends. Germline CDR1 is MNHEY and CDR2 is SVGAGI. The DNA of the CDR3 is TGTGCCAGCAGTTACGCAGCAGGGACCCGCATGATCACCTACAATGAGCAGTTCTTC. Encoded protein: CASSYAAGTRMITYNEQFF.

This clonotype appeared many times. The rearrangement uses TRBV18 and TRBJ1-1; 7 bases fit TRBD1. This CDR3 is 16 amino acids long. Trimming took 6 bases from V and 3 from J; bases not matched to a gene: 13. Germline V gene sequence: CDR1 KGHSH, CDR2 LQKENI. CDR3 amino acids: CASSGNDRETYTEAFF. The CDR3 bases are TGTGCCAGCTCGGGGAATGACAGGGAAACCTACACTGAAGCTTTCTTT.

The chain carries TRBV5-8 and TRBJ1-6, with 7 bases lining up with TRBD1. CDR1 and CDR2 (germline): SGHTS, YDEGEE. V was clipped by 3 bases and J by 6 bases; unmatched bases: 21. The CDR3 loop spans 20 amino acids. This chain's CDR3 is CASSYYSPRDSSASNSPLHF. The CDR3 DNA reads as TGTGCCAGCAGCTACTACTCACCCCGGGACAGCTCAGCCTCTAATTCACCCCTCCACTTT.

Only a few counts were recorded for this clonotype. The CDR3 sequence is CASTHQGGKNEQFF. DNA of the CDR3: TGTGCCAGCACCCACCAGGGGGGGAAGAATGAGCAGTTCTTC. The chain joins TRBV7-9 to TRBJ2-1; D possibly matches TRBD1 or TRBD2 (7 bases each). The CDR3 is made up of 14 amino acids. The V end was cut by 7 bases, the J end by 7 bases, with 17 bases between. Germline CDR1 SEHNR, CDR2 FQNEAQ (reference sequence).

The chain is built from TRBV28 and TRBJ1-5, with TRBD1 as a possible D gene (5 bases). The CDR3 runs to 17 residues. Trimming took 5 bases from V and 2 from J, leaving 19 bases between them. From germline, CDR1 is MDHEN and CDR2 SYDVKM. The CDR3 nucleotides read TGTGCCAGCAGTACCCATCAGACAGTTCGTCGCAATCAGCCCCAGCATTTT. This gives the protein CASSTHQTVRRNQPQHF.

This clonotype was seen more than once but under ten times. This sequence joins TRBV5-1 and TRBJ2-5; D call uncertain. This CDR3 spans 14 amino acids. Per the germline V gene, CDR1 is SGHRS and CDR2 is YFSETQ. V was trimmed by 0 bases and J by 4 bases, leaving 10 bases between them. CDR3 nucleotide sequence: TGCGCCAGCAGCTTGGACGTCGTGTCAGAGACCCAGTACTTC. This sequence encodes CASSLDVVSETQYF.

This clonotype was recorded at least ten times. The chain links TRBV5-5 to TRBJ1-4; the D is unclear. Between the trimmed V and J ends, which lost 1 base and 2 bases, there was a span of 3 bases. From germline, CDR1 is SGHKS and CDR2 YYEKEE (reference sequence). The CDR3 totals 13 residues. The CDR3 DNA follows: TGTGCCAGCAGCTTGCTGACTAATGAAAAACTGTTTTTT. This sequence encodes CASSLLTNEKLFF.

This rearrangement joins TRBV9 to TRBJ2-2; maybe TRBD2 (6 bases). Germline V lookup: CDR1 SGDLS, CDR2 YYNGEE. The CDR3 runs to 16 residues. Trimming left V 3 bases short and J 1 base short, with 13 bases between. This chain's CDR3 is CASSAGRDRNTGELFF. Here the CDR3 DNA reads TGTGCCAGCAGCGCCGGGAGAGATCGGAACACCGGGGAGCTGTTTTTT. The full variable domain, its missing parts supplied by reference TRBV9 and TRBJ2-2, is DSGVTQTPKHLITATGQRVTLRCSPRSGDLSVYWYQQSLDQGLQFLIQYYNGEERAKGNILERFSAQQFPDLHSELNLSSLELGDSALYFCASSAGRDRNTGELFFGEGSRLTVL.

The V call is TRBV6-1, the J call TRBJ1-3; D may be TRBD1 (5 bases). The CDR3 has 13 residues. V shed 6 bases and J shed 7 bases, with 13 bases lying between them. The germline gives CDR1 MNHNS, CDR2 SASEGT. The CDR3 sequence is CASRAMGPNTIYF. The DNA for the CDR3 is TGTGCCAGCAGAGCCATGGGGCCCAACACCATATATTTT.

The table lists this clonotype with many counts. V and J are TRBV18 and TRBJ2-7, with D possibly being TRBD1 (5 bases). This CDR3 contains 13 residues. Germline V lookup: CDR1 KGHSH, CDR2 LQKENI. The ends were cut back, 0 bases at V and 7 bases at J, with 10 bases in the middle. The CDR3 DNA is TGTGCCAGCTCACCACCTGGGGCGCGGGAGCAGTACTTC. This gives the protein CASSPPGAREQYF.

This clonotype was seen repeatedly, ten times or more. The chain couples TRBV6-1 to TRBJ2-7; TRBD2 agrees at 8 bases. Trimming removed 5 bases from V and 4 bases from J; junction bases left unmatched: 7. The CDR3 length is 14 residues. The germline gives CDR1 MNHNS, CDR2 SASEGT. In nucleotides, the CDR3 is TGTGCCAGCAGTTGGAGCGGGAGTGGGTACGAGCAGTACTTC. Translated, it gives CASSWSGSGYEQYF.

The V call is TRBV9, the J call TRBJ2-3; weak D call: TRBD1 (6 bases). Germline V gene data show CDR1 as SGDLS and CDR2 as YYNGEE. CDR3 size: 15 residues. Deletions cut 3 bases from V and 1 base from J, with 12 bases between. The DNA of the CDR3 is TGTGCCAGCAGCGCGACAGGTCGAGGCACAGATACGCAGTATTTT. Translating it yields CASSATGRGTDTQYF.

This chain uses TRBV3-1 with TRBJ1-1; unclear D gene. The CDR3 covers 13 residues. Germline V lookup: CDR1 LGHDT, CDR2 YNNKEL (reference sequence). The V and J ends lost 6 bases and 1 base respectively, with 9 bases between them. The CDR3, as DNA: TGTGCCAGCAGTCAAAATGGGAACACTGAAGCTTTCTTT. This encodes CASSQNGNTEAFF.

This clonotype was counted many times. The chain couples TRBV2 to TRBJ2-2, with TRBD1 matching over 7 bases. The J segment lost 0 bases and the V segment lost 10 bases, leaving 11 bases of the junction unmatched. Germline CDR1 is SNHLY and CDR2 is FYNNEI. This CDR3 region has 16 residues. CDR3 protein: CATSLQGTANTGELFF. The CDR3 DNA reads TGTGCCACCTCTCTCCAAGGGACAGCGAACACCGGGGAGCTGTTTTTT.

This clonotype was seen more than once but under ten times. The CDR3 protein is CASSGPGQGPTDTQYF. DNA for the CDR3: TGTGCCAGCAGTGGACCGGGACAGGGGCCGACAGATACGCAGTATTTT. The rearrangement joins TRBV25-1 to TRBJ2-3, with 10 bases that match TRBD1. J gave up 3 bases and V 4 bases, and 7 bases lay outside the gene matches. Germline CDR1 and CDR2: MGHDK and SYGVNS. The CDR3 consists of 16 residues.

The table lists this clonotype with many counts. Relative to the germline gene, one junction end is altered; a read error may explain this. The chain employs TRBV7-2 and TRBJ2-5; 15 bases map to TRBD2. Germline CDR1 reads SGHTA; CDR2 reads FQGNSA. The CDR3 runs to 16 residues. CDR3 region: CASSLGLAGGGETQYF. The DNA for the CDR3 is TGCGCCAGCAGCCTGGGACTAGCGGGAGGAGGGGAGACCCAGTACTTC.

The rearrangement joins TRBV6-2 or TRBV6-3 to TRBJ2-5, with no clear D. The germline V and J ends were trimmed by 7 bases and 1 base, with 16 bases remaining between them. The CDR3 totals 15 residues. Germline lookup yields CDR1 MNHEY and CDR2 SVGEGT. The CDR3 sequence: CASTASRAIQETQYF. CDR3 bases: TGTGCCAGCACAGCTTCTCGGGCGATCCAAGAGACCCAGTACTTC.

The genes are TRBV10-3 and TRBJ1-3; no definite D call. Per the germline V gene, CDR1 is ENHRY and CDR2 is SYGVKD. V was cut by 4 bases and J by 0 bases, with 16 bases left in between. The CDR3 runs 17 residues. The CDR3 is CAISAWQAGASGNTIYF. CDR3 nucleotides: TGTGCCATCAGTGCTTGGCAGGCTGGAGCCTCTGGAAACACCATATATTTT.

The V and J genes are TRBV6-1 and TRBJ1-1; D is undetermined. The CDR3 spans 14 residues. Trimming took off 4 bases at V and 0 bases at J, with 9 bases between the two ends. CDR1 is MNHNS, CDR2 SASEGT, per germline. DNA of the CDR3: TGTGCCAGCAGTGCAGGAAGGATGAACACTGAAGCTTTCTTT. Its translation is CASSAGRMNTEAFF.

CDR3 residues: CASSRDREHNEQFF. CDR3 nucleotides: TGTGCCAGTTCGCGGGACAGGGAGCACAATGAGCAGTTCTTC. The rearrangement uses TRBV2 and TRBJ2-1, with 9 bases identical to TRBD1. The CDR3 sequence is 14 residues long. Trimming took 9 bases from V and 5 from J; bases not matched to a gene: 8. From germline, CDR1 is SNHLY and CDR2 FYNNEI.

This clonotype was seen many times. The chain employs TRBV3-1 and TRBJ1-6; a weak D match, TRBD1 (5 bases). Germline-derived CDR1 and CDR2 are LGHDT and YNNKEL (reference sequence). V lost 3 bases and J 8 bases, leaving 5 bases between the germline ends. The CDR3 totals 12 residues. The CDR3 DNA reads as TGTGCCAGCAGCCAGGGGGATTCACCCCTCCACTTT. Protein: CASSQGDSPLHF.

This clonotype came up many times. The V call is TRBV28, the J call TRBJ2-7; D is possibly TRBD2 (6 bases). The germline V gene encodes CDR1 MDHEN and CDR2 SYDVKM. V shed 6 bases and J shed 6 bases, with 18 bases lying between them. The CDR3 spans 14 residues. Written as DNA, the CDR3 is TGTGCCAGCAGGGCCGGGACTGCCAACCGCGAGCAGTACTTC. It translates to CASRAGTANREQYF. The full variable domain, completed using reference TRBV28 and TRBJ2-7, is DVKVTQSSRYLVKRTGEKVFLECVQDMDHENMFWYRQDPGLGLRLIYFSYDVKMKEKGDIPEGYSVSREKKERFSLILESASTNQTSMYLCASRAGTANREQYFGPGTRLTVT.

The J gene is TRBJ2-3, the V gene TRBV20-1; tentatively, D is TRBD2 (7 bases). The CDR3 is made up of 14 amino acids. Germline CDR1 DFQATT, CDR2 SNEGSKA (reference sequence). The germline V and J ends were trimmed by 5 bases and 0 bases, with 12 bases remaining between them. CDR3 sequence: CSAQRGASTDTQYF. DNA of the CDR3: TGCAGTGCTCAACGGGGGGCTAGCACAGATACGCAGTATTTT.

In its sample, this clonotype was seen many times. This chain uses TRBV13 with TRBJ2-3; the match to TRBD2 covers 13 bases. V gave up 5 bases and J gave up 2 bases; unmatched junction bases: 10. The length of the CDR3 is 18 residues. CDR1 is PRHDT and CDR2 is FYEKMQ in the germline V gene (reference sequence). The CDR3 region is CASSQRLAGGILTDTQYF. The CDR3 region has the DNA TGTGCCAGCAGCCAACGACTAGCGGGAGGCATCCTCACAGATACGCAGTATTTT.

This clonotype appeared a few times. The chain has TRBV30 and TRBJ2-1; D gene uncertain. Trimming removed 5 bases at V and 2 bases at J, with 4 bases between. The CDR3 is 11 amino acids. CDR1 is GTSNPN, CDR2 SVGIG, per germline (reference sequence). This chain's CDR3 is CAWGPYNEQFF. The CDR3 nucleotides are TGTGCCTGGGGTCCCTACAATGAGCAGTTCTTC.

This clonotype was recorded many times. The V gene is TRBV3-1, the J gene TRBJ2-3; the match to TRBD2 covers 12 bases. Germline V gives CDR1 LGHDT, CDR2 YNNKEL (reference sequence). The CDR3 has 17 amino acids. V lost 1 base and J lost 3; bases outside the gene matches: 5. The CDR3 DNA follows: TGTGCCAGCAGCCAAGGACTAGCGGGAGAGGCGACAGATACGCAGTATTTT. This translates into CASSQGLAGEATDTQYF.

This clonotype was counted a few times. The V call is TRBV20-1, the J call TRBJ1-2, with 10 bases matching TRBD1. Germline V gives CDR1 DFQATT, CDR2 SNEGSKA (reference sequence). The CDR3 has 15 amino acids. Trimming cost V 6 bases and J 1 base; bases outside gene matches: 8. CDR3 in DNA: TGCAGTGCCCGGACAGGGGGAATGGGTAACTATGGCTACACCTTC. Its translation is CSARTGGMGNYGYTF.

This clonotype was seen many times. This sequence joins TRBV7-8 and TRBJ1-5; D uncertain. The CDR3 loop spans 15 amino acids. CDR1 SGHVS and CDR2 FQNEAQ come from the germline V gene. Deletions cut 0 bases from V and 4 bases from J, with 10 bases between. CDR3 amino acids: CASSLAVGRNQPQHF. CDR3 coding DNA: TGTGCCAGCAGCTTAGCGGTCGGACGGAATCAGCCCCAGCATTTT.